This TCR beta chain was recorded in a study of metastatic and nonmetastatic thyroid tumors. Study-wide results and limits: Malignant thyroid tumors reportedly exceeded benign nodules significantly in TCR beta diversity, with the difference appearing in blood and tumor.

For this clone: Its specificity is unknown.

V shed 3 bases and J 1 base; nucleotides not matched to a gene: 13. The CDR3 spans 17 residues. Germline assignment: CDR1 DFQATT and CDR2 SNEGSKA (reference sequence). Patients underwent thyroid surgery, and none had received any treatment before it. From the PCR reads, TCRdb re-called clones with MiXCR. The sample records under 100,000 clones, around 9.1% being singletons. The sequenced sample was blood. The clonotype was recovered from a female donor with papillary thyroid cancer or a benign thyroid nodule (not recorded which). Some clones in this sample may be carry-over from other donors' samples. The genes are TRBV20-1 and TRBJ2-7; 9 bases are a match to TRBD2. The CDR3 region has the DNA TGCAGTGCTAGCCCGCCTCGACTAGCGGTACTATCCTACGAGCAGTACTTC. Residues: CSASPPRLAVLSYEQYF.